The clone carrying this TCR beta chain was recorded at least ten times. Its matching antigen is unknown. CDR1 SEHNR and CDR2 FQNEAQ come from the germline V gene (reference sequence). The V gene lost 1 base and the J gene lost 9 bases, with 10 bases spanning the gap. There are 14 residues in the CDR3. This specimen comes from a study of T-cell reconstitution after alpha-beta-depleted transplantation in children. Overall study results and limits: In patients about two months after transplant, alpha-beta T cells reportedly arose from several hundred expanded graft clones. T-cell numbers and diversity one year post-transplant derived largely from freshly generated T cells. Some patients showed high day-60 TCRbeta diversity, which derived from surviving recipient T cells and thymic progenitors.

Unique molecular identifiers featured in how the TCRbeta library was prepared. MiXCR, applied by TCRdb to the PCR reads, yields one record per CDR3 protein. This table holds hundreds of thousands of distinct CDR3 sequences, more than 20% found once. The chain recombines TRBV7-9 with TRBJ1-6; D uncertain. The sample here was PBMCs, mostly from graft donor cells, taken 360 days after TCRalphabeta/CD19-depleted stem cell transplant. The TCR comes from a boy younger than two who had a stem cell transplant for acute myeloid leukemia, so the T cells may come from the graft donor. The CDR3 sequence is CASSLDSLTSPLHF. CDR3 nucleotides: TGTGCCAGCAGCTTAGATAGCCTGACTTCACCCCTCCACTTT.